This record covers a single TCR beta chain. Germline trimming cut 3 bases from V and 5 bases from J; bases unmatched to any gene: 6. The CDR3 length is 15 residues. Per germline, CDR1 SQVTM and CDR2 ANQGSEA. The data were taken from a study of blood T cell repertoires in COVID-19. At the level of the study: Samples representing acute and convalescent COVID-19 were sourced from the United States, Italy and Spain.

The repertoire was sequenced with immunoSEQ multiplex PCR; TCRdb's copy has only in-frame clones and lacks some. The profile shows more than 150,000 clones, approximately 90% of them singletons. The genes are TRBV29-1 and TRBJ2-3; TRBD1 matches at 12 bases. The TCR comes from a woman aged 35 to 49 with acute or convalescent COVID-19. The sample consisted of peripheral blood. The CDR3 nucleotides are TGCAGCGTTGAGGGGACAGGGGGCGTCCAAGATACGCAGTATTTT. Protein: CSVEGTGGVQDTQYF.